Presented here are 9 T cell receptor beta chains from one specimen sequenced in a study of T-cell reconstitution after alpha-beta-depleted transplantation in children. The library targeted TCRbeta and was prepared with unique molecular identifiers. TCRdb recomputed calls from the PCR reads with MiXCR, one row per CDR3 protein. Here the sample spans under 850,000 distinct CDR3 sequences, around 13% being singletons. Sample: PBMCs, taken before TCRalphabeta/CD19-depleted stem cell transplant. These receptors all come from a girl aged 2-9 years with congenital amegakaryocytic thrombocytopenia, due to receive a stem cell transplant.

This clonotype appeared many times. The CDR3 sequence is CASSPPGGNQPQHF. In DNA, the CDR3 is TGTGCCAGCTCACCACCGGGCGGCAATCAGCCCCAGCATTTT. V is TRBV18 and J is TRBJ1-5; D remains unclear. Trimming left V 0 bases short and J 2 bases short, with 5 bases between. The CDR3 totals 14 residues. Germline CDR1 KGHSH, CDR2 LQKENI.

At least ten counts were recorded for this clonotype. The V and J genes are TRBV6-5 and TRBJ2-1; maybe TRBD2 (5 bases). Trimming removed 0 bases from V and 12 bases from J, with 18 bases in between. The CDR3 is made up of 15 amino acids. The germline gives CDR1 MNHEY, CDR2 SVGAGI. The CDR3 sequence is CASSYSASTSLGQFF. The CDR3 nucleotides read TGTGCCAGCAGTTACTCGGCTAGCACCTCACTTGGGCAGTTCTTC.

This chain joins TRBV5-1 and TRBJ2-1, with 10 nucleotides matching TRBD2. The germline gives CDR1 SGHRS, CDR2 YFSETQ. The CDR3 has 15 amino acids. V was pared by 5 bases and J by 8 bases, with 10 bases of the junction left unmatched. The CDR3 spells CASSLSGRAVDEQFF. The CDR3 nucleotides read TGCGCCAGCAGTTTGAGCGGGAGGGCCGTTGATGAGCAGTTCTTC.

This clonotype has ten or more counts. The gene calls are TRBV20-1 and TRBJ2-1; D may correspond to TRBD1 or TRBD2 (5 bases each). V shed 5 bases and J shed 10 bases, with 12 bases lying between them. This CDR3 comprises 11 residues. Germline V gene lookup returns CDR1 DFQATT and CDR2 SNEGSKA (reference sequence). The CDR3 bases are TGCAGTGCTCGGGACGACTACGAGCAGTTCTTC. This translates into CSARDDYEQFF.

A few counts support this clonotype. The chain has TRBV6-2 or TRBV6-3 and TRBJ1-1; D uncertain. The CDR3 has 16 residues. Germline V gene sequence: CDR1 MNHEY, CDR2 SVGEGT. The V end lost 0 bases, the J end lost 4 bases, and 15 bases lay between the germline ends. For the CDR3, the DNA is TGTGCCAGCAGTTACTCGACGGACTCCGGTGGCACTGAAGCTTTCTTT. Translating gives CASSYSTDSGGTEAFF.

About this clonotype itself: This may be a read error, as it is one base from a much larger clone. The chain is built from TRBV10-3 and TRBJ1-2; D unclear. This CDR3 contains 13 residues. V lost 0 bases and J lost 6, with 8 bases in between. Germline values: CDR1 ENHRY, CDR2 SYGVKD. CDR3 nucleotide sequence: TGTGCCATCAGTGAGTCGGAGACTCATGGCTACACCTTC. Translated: CAISESETHGYTF.

V and J are TRBV29-1 and TRBJ1-2; no clear D. Looked up from germline, CDR1 is SQVTM and CDR2 is ANQGSEA. CDR3 length equals 16 residues. V lost 3 bases, J lost 5 bases, and 22 bases lay in between. The CDR3 protein is CSVDEARIQKEYGYTF. Written as DNA, the CDR3 is TGCAGCGTTGACGAGGCCCGAATTCAGAAAGAGTATGGCTACACCTTC.

This clonotype was detected a few times. The rearrangement uses TRBV12-3 or TRBV12-4 and TRBJ2-7; D unresolved. V dropped 7 bases and J dropped 2 bases, with 9 bases sitting between them. CDR3 size: 12 residues. As DNA, the CDR3 is TGTGCCAGCACCACGGGCGCCTACGAGCAGTACTTC. Its translation is CASTTGAYEQYF.

This clonotype was recorded many times. This sequence joins TRBV29-1 and TRBJ2-1; 7 bases fit TRBD1. V was clipped by 7 bases and J by 5 bases; unmatched bases: 14. The CDR3 loop spans 15 amino acids. The V gene's germline CDR1 is SQVTM and CDR2 ANQGSEA. In DNA form, the CDR3 reads TGCAGCGGAGCCCGTCTGACAGGGCTTAACAATGAGCAGTTCTTC. Protein product: CSGARLTGLNNEQFF.